This TCR beta chain derives from a study of naive and memory T cell subsets. Germline V lookup: CDR1 ENHRY, CDR2 SYGVKD. The CDR3 sequence is 16 residues long. V shed 4 bases, J shed 3 bases, and the junction held 9 bases outside the gene matches. The library had UMIs added by 3' ligation of an oligonucleotide to TCR cDNA. RNA was extracted from 2.5 to 3 ml of whole blood of healthy adults. Cells were not sorted; total RNA input targeted roughly 1 to 1000 ng. This clonotype appeared many times. The SP2 primer and nested alpha and beta constant region primers amplified ligated cDNA in four rounds. Reverse transcription of blood and skin TCR RNA was primed at alpha and beta constant regions. A single record per CDR3 protein comes from TCRdb applying MiXCR to the 5' RACE reads. This sample has 32,000 or so distinct CDR3 sequences, with about a sixth found just once.

The chain employs TRBV10-3 and TRBJ1-1; 9 bases match TRBD1. This clonotype was obtained from a female donor in good health. The CDR3 region has the DNA TGTGCCATCAGTGTCGGGACAGGGCAAGGGGACACTGAAGCTTTCTTT. It codes for CAISVGTGQGDTEAFF.